This TCR beta chain was sequenced in a study of breast tumors, draining lymph nodes, adjacent tissues. Study outcomes and limitations: Most tumor T cells seemingly derive from lymph node, then expand in tumor. That most tumor T cells come from lymph nodes remained unproven. Tumor repertoires ranked between lymph nodes and nontumor tissue in diversity, with V and J gene preferences. Luminal-like breast cancer showed significantly higher tumor–nontumor repertoire similarity than basal-like.

The lymph nodes were axillary draining lymph nodes from breast cancer patients. This clonotype showed up many times. As yet, its antigen is unknown. TCRdb redid the calling of the multiplex PCR reads with MiXCR, one entry per CDR3 protein. This sample has 85,000 to 120,000 distinct CDR3 sequences, with less than 40% found just once. Sample: axillary lymph node tissue. The TCR sequence derives from a female donor with breast cancer. Some clones in this sample may be carry-over from other donors' samples.

CDR3 sequence (DNA): TGCAGTGCTAGTGGTCAGGGAGCATACCAAGAGACCCAGTACTTC. Translating gives CSASGQGAYQETQYF. The chain combines TRBV20-1 with TRBJ2-5; D might be TRBD1 or TRBD2, each matching 5 bases. Trimming stripped 3 bases from V and 0 bases from J, with 14 bases between. The CDR3 consists of 15 residues. CDR1 DFQATT and CDR2 SNEGSKA come from the germline V gene (reference sequence).